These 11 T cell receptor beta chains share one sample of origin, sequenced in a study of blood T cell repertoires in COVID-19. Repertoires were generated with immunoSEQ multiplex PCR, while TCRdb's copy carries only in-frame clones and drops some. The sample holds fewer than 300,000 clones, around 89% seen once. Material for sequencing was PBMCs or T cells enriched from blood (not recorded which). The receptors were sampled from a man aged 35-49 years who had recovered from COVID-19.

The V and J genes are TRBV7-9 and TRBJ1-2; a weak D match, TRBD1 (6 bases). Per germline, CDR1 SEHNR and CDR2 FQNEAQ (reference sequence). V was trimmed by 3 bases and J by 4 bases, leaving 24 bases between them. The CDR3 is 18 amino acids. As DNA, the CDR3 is TGTGCCAGCAGCTTTTTATCAGGGGCGATTCGATTTTCCTATGGCTACACCTTC. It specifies CASSFLSGAIRFSYGYTF.

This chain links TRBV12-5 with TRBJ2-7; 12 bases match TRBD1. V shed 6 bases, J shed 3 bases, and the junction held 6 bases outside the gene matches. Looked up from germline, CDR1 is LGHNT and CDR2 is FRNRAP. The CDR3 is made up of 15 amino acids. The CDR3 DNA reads TGTGCTAGTGGCGACGGGACAGGGGGCAGCTACGAGCAGTACTTC. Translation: CASGDGTGGSYEQYF.

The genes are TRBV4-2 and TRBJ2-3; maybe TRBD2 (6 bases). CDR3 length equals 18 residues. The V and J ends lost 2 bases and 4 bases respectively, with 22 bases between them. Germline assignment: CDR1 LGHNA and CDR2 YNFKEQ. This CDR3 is CASSQKKGGDSIADTQYF. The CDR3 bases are TGTGCCAGCAGCCAAAAGAAAGGCGGGGACTCCATAGCAGATACGCAGTATTTT.

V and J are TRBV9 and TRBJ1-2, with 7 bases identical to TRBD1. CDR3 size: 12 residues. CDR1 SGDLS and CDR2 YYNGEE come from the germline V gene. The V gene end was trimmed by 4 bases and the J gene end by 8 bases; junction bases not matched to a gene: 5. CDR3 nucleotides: TGTGCCAGCAGCCAAAGGGGGCTCGGCTACACCTTC. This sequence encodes CASSQRGLGYTF. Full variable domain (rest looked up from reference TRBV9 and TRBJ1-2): DSGVTQTPKHLITATGQRVTLRCSPRSGDLSVYWYQQSLDQGLQFLIQYYNGEERAKGNILERFSAQQFPDLHSELNLSSLELGDSALYFCASSQRGLGYTFGSGTRLTVV.

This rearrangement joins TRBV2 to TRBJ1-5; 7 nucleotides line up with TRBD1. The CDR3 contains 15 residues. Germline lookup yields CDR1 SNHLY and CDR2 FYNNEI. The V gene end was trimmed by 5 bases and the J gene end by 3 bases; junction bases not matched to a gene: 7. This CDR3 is CASSPTRGDNQPQHF. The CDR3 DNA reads TGTGCCAGCAGTCCTACCAGGGGGGACAATCAGCCCCAGCATTTT.

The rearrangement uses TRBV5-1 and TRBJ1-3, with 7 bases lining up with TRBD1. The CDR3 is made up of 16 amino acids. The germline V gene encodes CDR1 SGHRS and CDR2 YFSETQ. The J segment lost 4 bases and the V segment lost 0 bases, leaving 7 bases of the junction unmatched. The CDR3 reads CASSLGITGDGNTIYF. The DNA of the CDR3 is TGCGCCAGCAGCTTGGGGATTACAGGGGACGGAAACACCATATATTTT.

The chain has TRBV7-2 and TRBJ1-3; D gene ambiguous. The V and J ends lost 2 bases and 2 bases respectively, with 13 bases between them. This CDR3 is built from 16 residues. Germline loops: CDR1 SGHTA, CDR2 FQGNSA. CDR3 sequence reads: CASSLTIGRTGNTIYF. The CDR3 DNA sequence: TGTGCCAGCAGCTTAACGATCGGGAGAACTGGAAACACCATATATTTT.

This CDR3 is CASSPTGTESTGELFF. In DNA form, the CDR3 reads TGTGCCAGCAGCCCTACCGGGACAGAATCTACCGGGGAGCTGTTTTTT. The chain joins TRBV7-9 to TRBJ2-2; TRBD1 matches at 7 bases. Germline assignment: CDR1 SEHNR and CDR2 FQNEAQ (reference sequence). The CDR3 contains 16 residues. V gave up 5 bases and J gave up 5 bases; unmatched junction bases: 11.

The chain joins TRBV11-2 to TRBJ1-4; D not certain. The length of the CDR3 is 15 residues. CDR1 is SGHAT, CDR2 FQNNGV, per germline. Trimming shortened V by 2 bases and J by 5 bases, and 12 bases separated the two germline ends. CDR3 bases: TGTGCCAGCAGCTTAAGGAGGAACCCAAATGAAAAACTGTTTTTT. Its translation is CASSLRRNPNEKLFF.

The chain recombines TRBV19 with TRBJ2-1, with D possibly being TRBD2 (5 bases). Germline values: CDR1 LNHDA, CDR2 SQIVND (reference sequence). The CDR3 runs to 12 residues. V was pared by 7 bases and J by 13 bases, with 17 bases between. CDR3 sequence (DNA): TGTGCCAGTAACCCCGGCGGGCAGGAACAGTTCTTC. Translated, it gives CASNPGGQEQFF.

The CDR3 region has the DNA TGTGCCAGCAGCGTCGGCATACTAGGGTCCGCAAGAGAGACCCAGTACTTC. Protein sequence: CASSVGILGSARETQYF. The genes are TRBV7-2 and TRBJ2-5; a weak D match, TRBD2 (5 bases). The germline V gene encodes CDR1 SGHTA and CDR2 FQGNSA. The V and J ends lost 5 bases and 4 bases respectively, with 23 bases between them. The CDR3 has 17 residues.